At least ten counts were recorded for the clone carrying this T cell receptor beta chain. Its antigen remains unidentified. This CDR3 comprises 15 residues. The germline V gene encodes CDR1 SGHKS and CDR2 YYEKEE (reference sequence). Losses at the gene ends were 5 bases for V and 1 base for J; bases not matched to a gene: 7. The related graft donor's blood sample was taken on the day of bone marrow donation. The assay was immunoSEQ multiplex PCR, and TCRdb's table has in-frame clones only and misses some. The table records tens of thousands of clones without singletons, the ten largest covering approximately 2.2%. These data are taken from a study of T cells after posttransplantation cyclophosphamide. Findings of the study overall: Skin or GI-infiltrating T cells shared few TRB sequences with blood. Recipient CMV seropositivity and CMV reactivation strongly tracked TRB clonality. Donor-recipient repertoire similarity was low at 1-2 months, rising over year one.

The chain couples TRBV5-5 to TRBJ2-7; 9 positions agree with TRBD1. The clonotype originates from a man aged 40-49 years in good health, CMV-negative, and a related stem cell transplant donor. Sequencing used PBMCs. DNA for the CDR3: TGTGCCAGCAGGGAAGCCGGGACAGGGTCCTACGAGCAGTACTTC. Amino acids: CASREAGTGSYEQYF.